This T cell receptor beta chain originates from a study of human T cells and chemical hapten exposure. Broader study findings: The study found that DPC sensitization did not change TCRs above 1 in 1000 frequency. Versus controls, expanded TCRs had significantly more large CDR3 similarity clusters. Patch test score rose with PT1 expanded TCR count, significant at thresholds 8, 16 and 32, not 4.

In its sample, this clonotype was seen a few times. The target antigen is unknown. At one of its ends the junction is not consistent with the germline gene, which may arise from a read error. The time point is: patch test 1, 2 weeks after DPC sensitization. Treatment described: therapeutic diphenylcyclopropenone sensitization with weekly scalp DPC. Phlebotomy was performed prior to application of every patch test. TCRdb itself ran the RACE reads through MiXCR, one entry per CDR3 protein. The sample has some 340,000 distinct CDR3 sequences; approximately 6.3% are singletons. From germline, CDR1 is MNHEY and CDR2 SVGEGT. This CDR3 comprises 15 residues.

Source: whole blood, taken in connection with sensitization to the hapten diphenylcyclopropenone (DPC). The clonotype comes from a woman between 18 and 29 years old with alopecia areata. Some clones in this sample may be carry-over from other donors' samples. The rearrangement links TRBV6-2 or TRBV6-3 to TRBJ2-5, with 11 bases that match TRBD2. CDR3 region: CASSYMGLAAQEKNF. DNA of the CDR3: TGTGCCAGCAGTTATATGGGACTAGCGGCCCAAGAGAAGAACTTC.